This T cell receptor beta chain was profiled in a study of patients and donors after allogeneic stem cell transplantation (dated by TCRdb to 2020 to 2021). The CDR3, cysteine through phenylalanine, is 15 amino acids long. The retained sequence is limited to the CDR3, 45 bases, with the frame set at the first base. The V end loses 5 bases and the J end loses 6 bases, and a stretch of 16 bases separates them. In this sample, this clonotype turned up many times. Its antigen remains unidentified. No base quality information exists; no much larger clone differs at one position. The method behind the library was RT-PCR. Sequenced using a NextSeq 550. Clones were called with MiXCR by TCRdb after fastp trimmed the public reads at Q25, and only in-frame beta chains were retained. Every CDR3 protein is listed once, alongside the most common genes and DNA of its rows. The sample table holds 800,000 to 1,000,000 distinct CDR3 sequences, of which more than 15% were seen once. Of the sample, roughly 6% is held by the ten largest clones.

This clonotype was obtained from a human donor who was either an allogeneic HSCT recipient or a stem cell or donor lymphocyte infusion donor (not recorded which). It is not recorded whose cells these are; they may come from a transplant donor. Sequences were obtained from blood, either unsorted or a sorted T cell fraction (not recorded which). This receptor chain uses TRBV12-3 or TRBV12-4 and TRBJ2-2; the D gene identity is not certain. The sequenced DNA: TGTGCCAGCAGTACTTTTGGAAGGGTGGCCGGGGAGCTGTTTTTT. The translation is CASSTFGRVAGELFF.